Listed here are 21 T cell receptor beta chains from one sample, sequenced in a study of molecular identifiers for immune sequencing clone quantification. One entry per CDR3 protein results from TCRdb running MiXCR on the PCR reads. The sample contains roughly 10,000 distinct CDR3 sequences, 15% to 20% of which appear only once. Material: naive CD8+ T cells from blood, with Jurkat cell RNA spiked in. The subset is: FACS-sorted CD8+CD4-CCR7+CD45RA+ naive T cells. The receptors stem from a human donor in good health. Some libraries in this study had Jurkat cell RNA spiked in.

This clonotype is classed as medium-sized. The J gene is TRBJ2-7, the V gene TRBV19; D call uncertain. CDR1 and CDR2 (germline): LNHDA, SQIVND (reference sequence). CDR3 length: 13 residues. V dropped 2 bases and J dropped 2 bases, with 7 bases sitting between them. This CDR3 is CASSIWHTYEQYF. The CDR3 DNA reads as TGTGCCAGTAGTATATGGCACACCTACGAGCAGTACTTC.

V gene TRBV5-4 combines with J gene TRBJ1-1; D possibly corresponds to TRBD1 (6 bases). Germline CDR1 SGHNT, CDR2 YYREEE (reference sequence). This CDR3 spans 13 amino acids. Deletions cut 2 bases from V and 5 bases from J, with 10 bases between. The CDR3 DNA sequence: TGTGCCAGCAGCTTTTTTACAGGGACTGAAGCTTTCTTT. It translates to CASSFFTGTEAFF. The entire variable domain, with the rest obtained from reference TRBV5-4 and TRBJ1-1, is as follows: ETGVTQSPTHLIKTRGQQVTLRCSSQSGHNTVSWYQQALGQGPQFIFQYYREEENGRGNFPPRFSGLQFPNYSSELNVNALELDDSALYLCASSFFTGTEAFFGQGTRLTVV.

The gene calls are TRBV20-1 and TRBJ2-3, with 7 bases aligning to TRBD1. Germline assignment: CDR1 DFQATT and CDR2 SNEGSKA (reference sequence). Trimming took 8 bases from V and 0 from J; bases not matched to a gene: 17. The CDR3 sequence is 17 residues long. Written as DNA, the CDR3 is TGCAGTACGAGACAGGGCCTCTTTACCCCTAGCACAGATACGCAGTATTTT. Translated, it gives CSTRQGLFTPSTDTQYF.

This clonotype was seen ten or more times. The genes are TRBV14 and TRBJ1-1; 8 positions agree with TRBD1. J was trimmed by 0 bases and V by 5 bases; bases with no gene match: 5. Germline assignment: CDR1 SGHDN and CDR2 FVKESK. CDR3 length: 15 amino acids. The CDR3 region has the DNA TGTGCCAGCAGCTGGACAGGGTGGGTGAACACTGAAGCTTTCTTT. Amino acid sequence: CASSWTGWVNTEAFF.

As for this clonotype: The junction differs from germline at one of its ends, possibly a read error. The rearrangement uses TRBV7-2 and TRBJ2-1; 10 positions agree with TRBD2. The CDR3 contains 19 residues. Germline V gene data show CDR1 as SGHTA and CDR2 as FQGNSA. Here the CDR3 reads CASSLILAGYTVAYSEQFF. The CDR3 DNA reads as TGTGCCAGCAGCCTGATACTAGCGGGGTATACGGTCGCATACAGTGAGCAGTTCTTC.

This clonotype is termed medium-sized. The CDR3 bases are TGTGCCAGCAGACAGATTATCTCCTACAATGAGCAGTTCTTC. Its protein is CASRQIISYNEQFF. The rearrangement joins TRBV27 to TRBJ2-1, with D hard to call. Between the trimmed V and J ends, which lost 6 bases and 0 bases, there was a span of 9 bases. There are 14 residues in the CDR3. Germline loops: CDR1 MNHEY, CDR2 SMNVEV (reference sequence).

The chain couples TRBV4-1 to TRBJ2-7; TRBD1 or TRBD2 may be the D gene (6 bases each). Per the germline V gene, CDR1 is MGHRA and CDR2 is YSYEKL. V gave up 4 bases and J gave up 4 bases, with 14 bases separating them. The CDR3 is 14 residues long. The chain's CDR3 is CASSLGGLQYEQYF. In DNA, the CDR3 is TGCGCCAGCAGCCTAGGGGGGCTGCAATACGAGCAGTACTTC.

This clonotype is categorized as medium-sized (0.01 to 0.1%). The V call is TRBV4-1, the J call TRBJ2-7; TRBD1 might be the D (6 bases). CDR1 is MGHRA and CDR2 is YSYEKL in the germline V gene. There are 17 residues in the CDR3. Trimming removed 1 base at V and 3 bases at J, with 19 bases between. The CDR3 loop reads CASSQVGVGAGDYEQYF. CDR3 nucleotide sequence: TGCGCCAGCAGCCAAGTCGGTGTCGGTGCAGGGGACTACGAGCAGTACTTC.

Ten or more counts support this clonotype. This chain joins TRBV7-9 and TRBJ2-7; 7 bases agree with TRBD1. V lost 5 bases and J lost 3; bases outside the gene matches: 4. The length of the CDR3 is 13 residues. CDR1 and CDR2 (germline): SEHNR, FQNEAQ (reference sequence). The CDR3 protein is CASSPGQVYEQYF. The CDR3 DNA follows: TGTGCCAGCAGCCCCGGACAGGTCTACGAGCAGTACTTC.

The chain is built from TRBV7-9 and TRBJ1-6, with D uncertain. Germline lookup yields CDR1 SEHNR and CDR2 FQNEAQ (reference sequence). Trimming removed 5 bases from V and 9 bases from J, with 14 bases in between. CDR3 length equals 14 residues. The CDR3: CASSHSPLTSPLHF. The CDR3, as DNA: TGTGCCAGCAGCCACAGCCCGCTGACTTCACCCCTCCACTTT.

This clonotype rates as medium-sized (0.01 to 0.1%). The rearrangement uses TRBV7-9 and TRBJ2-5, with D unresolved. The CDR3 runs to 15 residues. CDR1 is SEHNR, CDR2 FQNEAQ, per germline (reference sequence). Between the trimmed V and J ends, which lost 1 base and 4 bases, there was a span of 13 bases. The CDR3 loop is CASSLDIARRETQYF. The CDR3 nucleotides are TGTGCCAGCAGCTTAGACATAGCTCGAAGAGAGACCCAGTACTTC.

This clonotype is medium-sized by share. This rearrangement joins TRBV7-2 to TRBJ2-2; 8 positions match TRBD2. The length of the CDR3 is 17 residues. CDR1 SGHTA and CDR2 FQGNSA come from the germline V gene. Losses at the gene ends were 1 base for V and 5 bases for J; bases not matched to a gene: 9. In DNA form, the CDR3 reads TGTGCCAGCAGCTTAGTATCCAGCGGGAGTGGGACCGGGGAGCTGTTTTTT. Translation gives CASSLVSSGSGTGELFF. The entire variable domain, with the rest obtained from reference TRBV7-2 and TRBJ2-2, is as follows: GAGVSQSPSNKVTEKGKDVELRCDPISGHTALYWYRQSLGQGLEFLIYFQGNSAPDKSGLPSDRFSAERTGGSVSTLTIQRTQQEDSAVYLCASSLVSSGSGTGELFFGEGSRLTVL.

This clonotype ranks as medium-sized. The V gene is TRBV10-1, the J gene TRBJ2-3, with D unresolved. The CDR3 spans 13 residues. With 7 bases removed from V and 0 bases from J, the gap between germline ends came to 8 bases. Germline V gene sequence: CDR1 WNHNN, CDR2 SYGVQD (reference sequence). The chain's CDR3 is CASKGYSTDTQYF. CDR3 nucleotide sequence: TGCGCCAGCAAGGGCTATAGCACAGATACGCAGTATTTT.

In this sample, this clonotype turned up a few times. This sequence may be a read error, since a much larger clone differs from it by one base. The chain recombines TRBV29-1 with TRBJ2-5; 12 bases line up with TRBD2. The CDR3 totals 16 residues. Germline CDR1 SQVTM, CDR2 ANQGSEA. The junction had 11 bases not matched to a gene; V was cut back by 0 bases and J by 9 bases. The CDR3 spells CSVEDPGLAGGKAQYF. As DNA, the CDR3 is TGCAGCGTTGAAGACCCGGGACTAGCGGGCGGGAAGGCCCAGTACTTC.

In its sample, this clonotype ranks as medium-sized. CDR3 amino acids: CSARIGLAASYEQYF. DNA of the CDR3: TGCAGTGCTAGAATCGGACTAGCGGCCTCCTACGAGCAGTACTTC. The genes are TRBV20-1 and TRBJ2-7; 10 positions match TRBD2. The CDR3 has 15 amino acids. Trimming at V came to 2 bases and at J to 0 bases, leaving 4 bases not matched to a gene. Germline V gives CDR1 DFQATT, CDR2 SNEGSKA (reference sequence).

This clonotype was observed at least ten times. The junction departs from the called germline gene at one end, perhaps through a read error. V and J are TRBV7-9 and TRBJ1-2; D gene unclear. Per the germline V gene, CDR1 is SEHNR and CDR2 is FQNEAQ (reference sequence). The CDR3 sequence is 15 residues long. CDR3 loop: CVSSLEGRIDYGYTF. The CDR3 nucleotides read TGTGTCAGCAGCTTAGAAGGCAGGATCGACTATGGCTACACCTTC.

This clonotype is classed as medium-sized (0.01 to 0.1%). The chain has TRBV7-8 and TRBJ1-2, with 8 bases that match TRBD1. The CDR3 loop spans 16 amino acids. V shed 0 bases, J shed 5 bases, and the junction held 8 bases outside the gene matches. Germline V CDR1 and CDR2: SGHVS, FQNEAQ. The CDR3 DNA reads TGTGCCAGCAGCTTAGCGAGGGCAGGGGGCATGTATGGCTACACCTTC. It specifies CASSLARAGGMYGYTF.

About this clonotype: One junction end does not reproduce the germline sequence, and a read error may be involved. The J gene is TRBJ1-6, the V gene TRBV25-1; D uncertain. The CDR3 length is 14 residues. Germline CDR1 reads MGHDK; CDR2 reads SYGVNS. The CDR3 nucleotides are TGTGCCAGCAGTGAATTAGAATATAATCCACCCCTCCACTTT. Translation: CASSELEYNPPLHF.

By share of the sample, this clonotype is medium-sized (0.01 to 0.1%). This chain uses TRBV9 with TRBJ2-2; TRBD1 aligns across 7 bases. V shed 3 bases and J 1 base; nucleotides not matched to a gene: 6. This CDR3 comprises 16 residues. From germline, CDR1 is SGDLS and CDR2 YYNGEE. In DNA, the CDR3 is TGTGCCAGCAGCGAGAGCCACAGGGGGAACACCGGGGAGCTGTTTTTT. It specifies CASSESHRGNTGELFF.

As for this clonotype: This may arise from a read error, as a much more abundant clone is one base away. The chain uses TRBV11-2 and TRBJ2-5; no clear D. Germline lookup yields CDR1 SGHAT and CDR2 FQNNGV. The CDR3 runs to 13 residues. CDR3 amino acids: CASSHDPLQTQCF. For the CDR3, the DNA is TGTGCCAGCAGCCACGACCCACTTCAGACCCAGTGCTTC.

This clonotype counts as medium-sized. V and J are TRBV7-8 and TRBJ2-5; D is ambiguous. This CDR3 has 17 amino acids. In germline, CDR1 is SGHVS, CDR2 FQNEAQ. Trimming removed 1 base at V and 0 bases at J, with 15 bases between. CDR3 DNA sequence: TGTGCCAGCAGCTTAGATTGGCGCACCTTGTACCAAGAGACCCAGTACTTC. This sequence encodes CASSLDWRTLYQETQYF.